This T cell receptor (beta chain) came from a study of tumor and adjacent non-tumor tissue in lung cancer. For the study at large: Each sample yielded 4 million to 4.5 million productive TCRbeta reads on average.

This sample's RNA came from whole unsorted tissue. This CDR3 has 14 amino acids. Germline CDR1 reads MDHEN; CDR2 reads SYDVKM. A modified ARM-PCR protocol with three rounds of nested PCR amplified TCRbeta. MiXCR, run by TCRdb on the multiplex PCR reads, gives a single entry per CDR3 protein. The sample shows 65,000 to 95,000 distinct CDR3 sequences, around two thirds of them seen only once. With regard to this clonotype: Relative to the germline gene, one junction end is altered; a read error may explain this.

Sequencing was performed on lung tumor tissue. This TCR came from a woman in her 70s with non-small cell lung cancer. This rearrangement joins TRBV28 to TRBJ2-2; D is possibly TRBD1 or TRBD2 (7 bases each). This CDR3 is CTSTQGGNTGEQFF. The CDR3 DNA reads TGTACCAGCACGCAGGGAGGGAACACAGGGGAGCAGTTTTTT. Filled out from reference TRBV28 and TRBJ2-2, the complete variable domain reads DVKVTQSSRYLVKRTGEKVFLECVQDMDHENMFWYRQDPGLGLRLIYFSYDVKMKEKGDIPEGYSVSREKKERFSLILESASTNQTSMYLCTSTQGGNTGEQFFGEGSRLTVL.